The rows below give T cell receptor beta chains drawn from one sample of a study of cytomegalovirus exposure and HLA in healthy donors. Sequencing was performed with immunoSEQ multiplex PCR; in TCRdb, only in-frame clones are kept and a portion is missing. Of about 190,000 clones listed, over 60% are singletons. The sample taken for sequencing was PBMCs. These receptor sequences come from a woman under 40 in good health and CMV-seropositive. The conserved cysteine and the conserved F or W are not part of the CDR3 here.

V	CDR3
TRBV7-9	ASSFRTSAEQF
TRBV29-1	SVAGTSGAYNEQF
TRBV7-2	ASSSTGGRNQPQH
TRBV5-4	ASSLTSGRIPDTQY
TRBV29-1	SVGVGTGDQPQH
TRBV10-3	AISEDRVNEKLF
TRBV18	ASSPTGGVMP
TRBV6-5	ASSYSPTGGAGYT
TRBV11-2	ASSSSRLVETQY
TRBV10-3	AMSRGLNGYT
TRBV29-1	SVVSAGDEKLF
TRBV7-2	ASSPRQGRLANSEQY
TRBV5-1	ASSLRLNAGELF
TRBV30	AWSGGETQY
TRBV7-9	ASSTATGATLFYGYT
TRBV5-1	ASSFGTGGAFGELF
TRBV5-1	ASATPGGQGSGYT
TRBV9	ASSARALAGGRYEQY
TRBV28	ASTSPGQGAHYGYT
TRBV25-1	ASSDWGQQNGYT
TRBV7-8	ASGRTGSYEQY
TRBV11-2	ASSLDGLAGDDQY
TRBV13	ASSFLPTGERHYGYT
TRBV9	ASSVSSLTYNEQF
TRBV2	ASSGATGWDSNQPQH
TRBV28	ASKTTGQGGGYT
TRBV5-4	ASSSSGGAYEQY
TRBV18	ASSQTVSYEQY
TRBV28	ASSQKTATNEKLF
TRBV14	AHGLVAGGSETQY
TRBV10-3	AISSSGGTDTQY
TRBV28	ASSGLAGGGNEQF
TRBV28	ASSSGAWEQY
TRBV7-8	ASSLGAGSGELF
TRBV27	ASSDPGQGILELF
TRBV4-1	ASSQGRQGNSPLH
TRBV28	ASRAEKLF
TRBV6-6	ASSYSLGRGNEKLF
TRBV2	ASSALAVQETQY
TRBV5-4	ASSFVGQGADEQY
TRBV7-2	ASSFGTEDQPQH
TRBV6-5	ASRTSGGSSYEQY
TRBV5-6	ASTQDSGIGGYT
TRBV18	ASSPPTGGREELF
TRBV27	ASRPRPGLDTEAF
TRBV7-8	ASSLRQGPTGELF
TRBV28	ASLGQGRLSYEQY
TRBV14	ASSQGQKNTEAF
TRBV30	AWSVSPGIPQY
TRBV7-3	ASSTWPSLSTDTQY
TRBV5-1	ASSFTSGSYEQY
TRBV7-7	ASSPGRESGNTIY